A single sample is the source of the 31 T cell receptor beta chains below, sequenced in a study of T cell repertoires in cytomegalovirus infection. TCRdb re-called the reads through MiXCR, storing one row per CDR3 protein. Of under 800,000 distinct CDR3 sequences detected, 20% to 30% appear once; the ten largest clones hold around 7.6%. The sequenced sample consisted of CD8+ T cells from PBMCs. These receptors originate from a human donor in good health (CMV status not recorded). Some clones in this sample may be carry-over from other donors' samples.

The chain couples TRBV6-1 to TRBJ2-2; 7 bases are a match to TRBD1. CDR3 length: 16 amino acids. The germline V gene has CDR1 MNHNS and CDR2 SASEGT. Unmatched junction bases numbered 7, after V lost 1 base and J lost 5 bases. CDR3 sequence (DNA): TGTGCCAGCAGTGAAGAAAGGACAGGCTGGACCGGGGAGCTGTTTTTT. This codes for CASSEERTGWTGELFF.

This clonotype was seen only a few times. The V call is TRBV6-6, the J call TRBJ1-6, with TRBD1 matching 8 bases. Germline lookup yields CDR1 MNHNY and CDR2 SVGAGI (reference sequence). The CDR3 sequence is 17 residues long. J gave up 5 bases and V 2 bases, and 8 bases lay outside the gene matches. The CDR3 loop reads CASSYPKGDRHNSPLHF. The CDR3 DNA follows: TGTGCCAGCAGTTACCCCAAGGGGGACAGGCATAATTCACCCCTCCACTTT.

This clonotype occurred a few times. The CDR3 DNA sequence: TGTGCCAGCAGCCAAGGGGCTAAAGAGACCCAGTACTTC. Its protein is CASSQGAKETQYF. The chain recombines TRBV14 with TRBJ2-5; D ambiguous. V gave up 1 base and J gave up 3 bases, with 6 bases separating them. Germline CDR1 SGHDN, CDR2 FVKESK. The CDR3 runs 13 residues.

The rearrangement uses TRBV6-5 and TRBJ1-5; 7 bases line up with TRBD1. The CDR3 sequence is 17 residues long. V lost 5 bases and J lost 4; bases outside the gene matches: 14. CDR1 and CDR2 from the germline V gene are MNHEY and SVGAGI. Here the CDR3 reads CASSPTSGGQKNQPQHF. CDR3 coding DNA: TGTGCCAGCAGTCCCACATCTGGGGGACAGAAAAATCAGCCCCAGCATTTT.

This clonotype was seen a few times. J is TRBJ2-3 and V is TRBV14; D tentatively reads TRBD1 or TRBD2 (6 bases each). V was clipped by 4 bases and J by 4 bases, with 15 bases between them. The CDR3 contains 15 residues. CDR1 SGHDN and CDR2 FVKESK come from the germline V gene. The CDR3 is CASSRYAGGPDTQYF. DNA for the CDR3: TGTGCCAGCAGCCGGTATGCTGGGGGGCCAGATACGCAGTATTTT. Complete variable domain (other parts from reference TRBV14 and TRBJ2-3): EAGVTQFPSHSVIEKGQTVTLRCDPISGHDNLYWYRRVMGKEIKFLLHFVKESKQDESGMPNNRFLAERTGGTYSTLKVQPAELEDSGVYFCASSRYAGGPDTQYFGPGTRLTVL.

The V gene is TRBV12-5, the J gene TRBJ2-1; TRBD2 matches at 11 bases. CDR1 and CDR2 (germline): LGHNT, FRNRAP. CDR3 length equals 15 residues. The trim removed 0 bases at V and 5 bases at J, leaving 0 bases unmatched. CDR3 sequence reads: CASGLVLAGDNEQFF. CDR3 nucleotides: TGTGCTAGTGGTTTGGTACTAGCGGGGGACAATGAGCAGTTCTTC. The complete variable domain, with remaining parts taken from reference TRBV12-5 and TRBJ2-1, reads DARVTQTPRHKVTEMGQEVTMRCQPILGHNTVFWYRQTMMQGLELLAYFRNRAPLDDSGMPKDRFSAEMPDATLATLKIQPSEPRDSAVYFCASGLVLAGDNEQFFGPGTRLTVL.

V usage is TRBV12-3 or TRBV12-4 and J usage is TRBJ1-3, with D perhaps matching TRBD1 (6 bases). The CDR3 has 16 amino acids. V lost 6 bases and J 6 bases, leaving 21 bases between the germline ends. CDR3 DNA sequence: TGTGCCAGCAGCCTCCCGGTCGGGGGGCCCGAAAACACCATATATTTT. It encodes CASSLPVGGPENTIYF.

This clonotype was detected only a few times. The chain employs TRBV4-1 and TRBJ2-7; TRBD2 matches at 7 bases. The junction had 6 bases not matched to a gene; V was cut back by 0 bases and J by 4 bases. Germline values: CDR1 MGHRA, CDR2 YSYEKL. The CDR3 is 15 amino acids. The CDR3 spells CASSQDRLAWYEQYF. The DNA for the CDR3 is TGCGCCAGCAGCCAAGATCGACTAGCTTGGTACGAGCAGTACTTC.

There are a few counts of this clonotype. This chain joins TRBV28 and TRBJ2-1; TRBD2 aligns across 13 bases. Trimming cost V 6 bases and J 8 bases; bases outside gene matches: 19. The CDR3 loop spans 19 amino acids. The germline V gene encodes CDR1 MDHEN and CDR2 SYDVKM. The CDR3 region is CASRPSTSGGPPGEDEQFF. CDR3 in DNA: TGTGCCAGCAGACCCTCGACTAGCGGGGGGCCGCCGGGGGAGGATGAGCAGTTCTTC.

Regarding this clonotype: A read error may account for a junction end that differs from germline. This chain joins TRBV5-1 and TRBJ2-7, with 7 bases lining up with TRBD2. This CDR3 comprises 16 residues. CDR1 and CDR2 from the germline V gene are SGHRS and YFSETQ. CDR3 protein: CASSLSPRLAAYEQYF. CDR3 bases: TGTGCCAGCAGCTTGTCTCCGCGGCTAGCGGCCTACGAGCAGTACTTC.

This clonotype has only a few counts. This chain connects TRBV6-5 to TRBJ2-3, with D tentatively TRBD1 or TRBD2 (5 bases each). This CDR3 contains 15 residues. Trimming removed 2 bases from V and 5 bases from J, with 14 bases in between. Germline CDR1 MNHEY, CDR2 SVGAGI. Here the CDR3 reads CASSYGGLAGDTQYF. The CDR3 DNA is TGTGCCAGCAGTTACGGGGGTCTAGCAGGAGATACGCAGTATTTT.

The V and J genes are TRBV29-1 and TRBJ1-2; D is uncertain. This CDR3 is built from 13 residues. Trimming pared 5 bases from V and 2 bases from J, leaving 12 bases between. Germline-derived CDR1 and CDR2 are SQVTM and ANQGSEA. CDR3 nucleotides: TGCAGCGTTCCGGACGGTAGGAACTATGGCTACACCTTC. Residues: CSVPDGRNYGYTF.

As to this clonotype: A much larger clone is a single base away; this may be a read error. This chain joins TRBV7-6 and TRBJ2-3, with D unresolved. The CDR3 covers 14 residues. V lost 8 bases to trimming and J lost 3 bases, with 15 bases between them. CDR1 and CDR2 from the germline V gene are SGHVS and FNYEAQ. CDR3 DNA: TGTGCCAGCGGAGACTCATACTTAACAGATACGCAGTATTTT. This translates into CASGDSYLTDTQYF.

With regard to this clonotype: A read error may account for a junction end that differs from germline. The V call is TRBV6-2 or TRBV6-3, the J call TRBJ2-3; 7 positions match TRBD1. The CDR3 spans 13 residues. Germline lookup yields CDR1 MNHEY and CDR2 SVGEGT. The CDR3 loop is CASSYGDRFRINF. CDR3 nucleotides: TGTGCCAGCAGTTACGGGGACAGATTTCGGATTAATTTT.

This clonotype has just a few counts. The rearrangement joins TRBV28 to TRBJ2-7; 9 bases are shared with TRBD1. The CDR3 sequence is 15 residues long. Germline CDR1 reads MDHEN; CDR2 reads SYDVKM. Losses at the gene ends were 5 bases for V and 3 bases for J; bases not matched to a gene: 8. The CDR3 DNA follows: TGTGCCAGCAGTCCAACGGGGACAGGGATCTACGAGCAGTACGTC. Its protein product is CASSPTGTGIYEQYV.

A few counts support this clonotype. The chain is built from TRBV29-1 and TRBJ2-2; D gene uncertain. The CDR3 spans 15 residues. V was clipped by 0 bases and J by 2 bases, with 10 bases between them. The germline V gene encodes CDR1 SQVTM and CDR2 ANQGSEA. For the CDR3, the DNA is TGCAGCGTTGAAGATTCGGCAACTAACACCGGGGAGCTGTTTTTT. This gives the protein CSVEDSATNTGELFF.

This clonotype was picked up a small number of times. This rearrangement joins TRBV14 to TRBJ2-1; D uncertain. In germline, CDR1 is SGHDN, CDR2 FVKESK. V was trimmed by 1 base and J by 5 bases, leaving 6 bases between them. There are 13 residues in the CDR3. The CDR3 DNA sequence: TGTGCCAGCAGCCAAGGTCCTCACAATGAGCAGTTCTTC. Residues: CASSQGPHNEQFF.

Many counts were recorded for this clonotype. The chain links TRBV7-6 to TRBJ2-1; 12 bases are a match to TRBD2. The V and J ends lost 1 base and 6 bases, in that order; junction bases with no gene match: 10. Germline values: CDR1 SGHVS, CDR2 FNYEAQ. The CDR3 sequence is 18 residues long. The CDR3 DNA reads TGTGCCAGCAGCTTAGAACCCCTCCTAGCGGGGGGGCGCAATGAGCAGTTCTTC. It translates to CASSLEPLLAGGRNEQFF.

This clonotype has a handful of counts. The rearrangement links TRBV6-1 to TRBJ2-1; maybe TRBD2 (6 bases). The CDR3 loop spans 17 amino acids. Trimming pared 5 bases from V and 7 bases from J, leaving 24 bases between. Germline assignment: CDR1 MNHNS and CDR2 SASEGT. CDR3: CASSHIAEHPPRNEQFF. The CDR3 DNA reads as TGTGCCAGCAGTCATATAGCGGAACACCCTCCTCGGAATGAGCAGTTCTTC.

This chain uses TRBV27 with TRBJ2-3; D could derive from TRBD1 or TRBD2 (6 bases each). The CDR3 extends over 15 amino acids. CDR1 is MNHEY and CDR2 is SMNVEV in the germline V gene (reference sequence). The ends were cut back, 0 bases at V and 2 bases at J, with 9 bases in the middle. The CDR3 DNA is TGTGCCAGCAGTTTATCGACGGGGGCCACAGATACGCAGTATTTT. Protein: CASSLSTGATDTQYF.

This clonotype was detected only a few times. The V and J genes are TRBV28 and TRBJ2-7, with 12 bases fitting TRBD2. This CDR3 contains 15 residues. Per the germline V gene, CDR1 is MDHEN and CDR2 is SYDVKM. V lost 6 bases, J lost 2 bases, and 5 bases stayed unmatched. This CDR3 is CASRLAGGLTYEQYV. As DNA, the CDR3 is TGTGCCAGCAGACTAGCGGGGGGCCTCACCTACGAGCAGTACGTC.

The chain links TRBV9 to TRBJ2-4, with 8 bases lining up with TRBD2. J lost 8 bases, V lost 3 bases, and 7 bases had no gene match. CDR1 SGDLS and CDR2 YYNGEE come from the germline V gene. The CDR3 is made up of 14 amino acids. CDR3 in DNA: TGTGCCAGCAGCGCCTCGGGGGGGCCGGACATTCAGTACTTC. It specifies CASSASGGPDIQYF.

This chain joins TRBV12-3 or TRBV12-4 and TRBJ2-2; D possibly matches TRBD1 or TRBD2 (5 bases each). The V and J ends lost 7 bases and 5 bases respectively, with 17 bases between them. The CDR3 sequence is 15 residues long. CDR3 sequence reads: CASIGAAQRTGELFF. The DNA for the CDR3 is TGTGCCAGCATAGGGGCCGCTCAGCGGACCGGGGAGCTGTTTTTT.

This clonotype has more than one count but fewer than ten. The chain uses TRBV6-2 or TRBV6-3 and TRBJ2-7; 8 nucleotides align to TRBD1. The CDR3 length is 14 residues. The junction had 5 bases not matched to a gene; V was cut back by 2 bases and J by 5 bases. Looked up from germline, CDR1 is MNHEY and CDR2 is SVGEGT. Written as DNA, the CDR3 is TGTGCCAGCAGTTACCGGACAGGGTTCCACGAGCAGTACGTC. Translated, it gives CASSYRTGFHEQYV.

V and J are TRBV18 and TRBJ2-5; D may be TRBD1 (6 bases). CDR1 and CDR2 (germline): KGHSH, LQKENI. The CDR3 loop spans 16 amino acids. With 3 bases removed from V and 0 bases from J, the gap between germline ends came to 14 bases. The CDR3 spells CASSPRSGEYQETQYF. The CDR3 DNA reads TGTGCCAGCTCACCGAGGTCAGGGGAGTACCAAGAGACCCAGTACTTC.

This clonotype was recorded at least ten times. The genes are TRBV7-9 and TRBJ1-1; D is unclear. CDR3 length: 13 amino acids. V was pared by 8 bases and J by 2 bases, with 12 bases between. The germline CDR1 and CDR2 sequences are SEHNR and FQNEAQ (reference sequence). CDR3 loop: CASRGRLNTEAFF. CDR3 DNA: TGTGCCAGCCGCGGCCGCCTTAACACTGAAGCTTTCTTT.

The V call is TRBV11-2, the J call TRBJ2-5, with D unclear. Germline V gives CDR1 SGHAT, CDR2 FQNNGV. This CDR3 contains 14 residues. Trimming took off 2 bases at V and 2 bases at J, with 9 bases between the two ends. The chain's CDR3 is CASSLRPLQETQYF. The CDR3 DNA follows: TGTGCCAGCAGCTTACGGCCCCTTCAAGAGACCCAGTACTTC.

This clonotype was picked up a small number of times. This sequence joins TRBV28 and TRBJ2-7; weak D call: TRBD2 (6 bases). Germline V CDR1 and CDR2: MDHEN, SYDVKM. V lost 5 bases, J lost 3 bases, and 23 bases lay in between. The CDR3 contains 17 residues. CDR3 region: CASSLTNAGPGGYEQYV. CDR3 nucleotides: TGTGCCAGCAGTCTTACCAATGCAGGGCCCGGGGGCTACGAGCAGTACGTC.

This CDR3 is CSVEDKGEQYV. The CDR3 DNA reads as TGCAGCGTTGAAGATAAGGGCGAGCAGTACGTC. V gene TRBV29-1 combines with J gene TRBJ2-7, with D unclear. The germline gives CDR1 SQVTM, CDR2 ANQGSEA. The CDR3 runs 11 residues. V gave up 0 bases and J gave up 6 bases, with 6 bases separating them.

The chain joins TRBV5-1 to TRBJ2-1; TRBD2 aligns across 7 bases. The V segment lost 1 base and the J segment 4 bases; nucleotides outside the gene matches: 8. Per the germline V gene, CDR1 is SGHRS and CDR2 is YFSETQ. CDR3 length: 16 amino acids. CDR3 loop: CASSLSEGGDYNEQFF. DNA for the CDR3: TGCGCCAGCAGCTTGAGTGAGGGAGGGGATTACAATGAGCAGTTCTTC.

This clonotype has only a few counts. J is TRBJ1-1 and V is TRBV15, with 8 positions matching TRBD1. The CDR3 contains 16 residues. J lost 5 bases, V lost 1 base, and 9 bases had no gene match. CDR1 is LNHNV, CDR2 YYDKDF, per germline (reference sequence). The chain's CDR3 is CATSRGRGQGRTEAFF. The CDR3 DNA is TGTGCCACCAGCAGAGGACGAGGACAGGGAAGAACTGAAGCTTTCTTT. Supplemented by reference TRBV15 and TRBJ1-1, the full variable domain reads DAMVIQNPRYQVTQFGKPVTLSCSQTLNHNVMYWYQQKSSQAPKLLFHYYDKDFNNEADTPDNFQSRRPNTSFCFLDIRSPGLGDTAMYLCATSRGRGQGRTEAFFGQGTRLTVV.